One and the same sample provided the 23 T cell receptor beta chains below, sequenced in a study of shared clonotypes between healthy human individuals. Method: immunoSEQ multiplex PCR; TCRdb's copy keeps in-frame clones and lacks some. The sample records a few million clones, more than 85% being singletons. Sequenced input: naive CD4+ T cells from PBMCs. Regarding subset: CD45RA+ positively selected. These TCRs come from a man aged 18 to 29 in good health. Some clones in this sample may be carry-over from other donors' samples.

The rearrangement joins TRBV18 to TRBJ2-1, with a weak D call TRBD2 (5 bases). The V end lost 2 bases, the J end lost 9 bases, and 17 bases lay between the germline ends. CDR1 is KGHSH, CDR2 LQKENI, per germline. The CDR3 is 15 amino acids. The CDR3 DNA is TGTGCCAGCTCACCAGGCATAGCGTGGTGGAGTGAGCAGTTCTTC. Protein product: CASSPGIAWWSEQFF.

This chain uses TRBV28 with TRBJ2-7; D remains ambiguous. The germline CDR1 and CDR2 sequences are MDHEN and SYDVKM. V was trimmed by 6 bases and J by 9 bases, leaving 15 bases between them. CDR3 length: 12 residues. The CDR3 nucleotides are TGTGCCAGCAGCCCCCAGACGGCTGTGCAGTACTTC. Its translation is CASSPQTAVQYF.

This clone has a handful of counts. The chain employs TRBV11-2 and TRBJ2-7; 11 bases are a match to TRBD2. Trimming removed 5 bases from V and 2 bases from J; junction bases left unmatched: 5. Germline V gene sequence: CDR1 SGHAT, CDR2 FQNNGV. CDR3 length: 15 amino acids. The DNA for the CDR3 is TGTGCCAGCAGCCCGGGACTAGCGGTCCCCTACGAGCAGTACTTC. It yields the protein CASSPGLAVPYEQYF.

This sequence joins TRBV29-1 and TRBJ2-7, with 14 positions matching TRBD2. Germline-derived CDR1 and CDR2 are SQVTM and ANQGSEA. The J segment lost 5 bases and the V segment lost 6 bases, leaving 9 bases of the junction unmatched. CDR3 size: 15 residues. This chain's CDR3 is CSVSGTSGSPHEQYF. CDR3 coding DNA: TGCAGCGTCTCCGGGACTAGCGGGAGTCCACACGAGCAGTACTTC.

CDR3: CASNFGTSPYQETQYF. The CDR3 nucleotides are TGTGCCAGCAACTTTGGGACCAGTCCGTACCAAGAGACCCAGTACTTC. The rearrangement joins TRBV5-8 to TRBJ2-5; perhaps D is TRBD1 or TRBD2 (5 bases each). Germline V gene data show CDR1 as SGHTS and CDR2 as YDEGEE. Deletions cut 6 bases from V and 0 bases from J, with 18 bases between. The CDR3 runs 16 residues. Full variable domain (rest looked up from reference TRBV5-8 and TRBJ2-5): EAGVTQSPTHLIKTRGQQATLRCSPISGHTSVYWYQQALGLGLQFLLWYDEGEERNRGNFPPRFSGRQFPNYSSELNVNALELEDSALYLCASNFGTSPYQETQYFGPGTRLLVL.

In regard to this clone: The same CDR3 arises from other DNA sequences in this sample as well. The V gene is TRBV28, the J gene TRBJ1-2, with D maybe TRBD1 (6 bases). Germline CDR1 reads MDHEN; CDR2 reads SYDVKM. The CDR3 extends over 14 amino acids. Trimming pared 5 bases from V and 0 bases from J, leaving 10 bases between. The CDR3, as DNA: TGTGCCAGCAGTGACAGGCCCACTAACTATGGCTACACCTTC. Residues: CASSDRPTNYGYTF.

The genes are TRBV2 and TRBJ1-2; D is uncertain. The V and J ends lost 1 base and 2 bases respectively, with 8 bases between them. The CDR3 is 14 residues long. Germline CDR1 is SNHLY and CDR2 is FYNNEI. CDR3 sequence reads: CASSEDGGNYGYTF. The CDR3 nucleotides are TGTGCCAGCAGTGAAGATGGAGGGAACTATGGCTACACCTTC.

This chain joins TRBV7-7 and TRBJ1-5, with no clear D. CDR1 and CDR2 (germline): SSHAT, FNYEAQ (reference sequence). Trimming took 1 base from V and 5 from J, leaving 15 bases between them. The CDR3 spans 16 residues. The chain's CDR3 is CASSLGPGQTYQPQHF. CDR3 coding DNA: TGTGCCAGCAGCTTAGGCCCCGGGCAGACCTATCAGCCCCAGCATTTT.

Concerning this clone: The identical CDR3 is also encoded by other nucleotide sequences in the sample. This chain uses TRBV7-9 with TRBJ2-1; D perhaps matches TRBD2 (5 bases). Germline CDR1 is SEHNR and CDR2 is FQNEAQ (reference sequence). Trimming removed 1 base at V and 8 bases at J, with 12 bases between. The CDR3 covers 14 residues. The DNA of the CDR3 is TGTGCCAGCAGCTTAGGGCTAGCCGTAGATGAGCAGTTCTTC. It translates to CASSLGLAVDEQFF.

The chain has TRBV5-8 and TRBJ1-2; D is perhaps TRBD1 (5 bases). Germline V gene sequence: CDR1 SGHTS, CDR2 YDEGEE. The V and J ends lost 4 bases and 4 bases respectively, with 11 bases between them. The CDR3 is 13 amino acids. The CDR3 DNA is TGTGCCAGCAGCAGACAGATATCCTATGGCTACACCTTC. Its translation is CASSRQISYGYTF.

Note on this clone: The sample has other DNA sequences that encode this CDR3 too. The genes are TRBV7-2 and TRBJ2-2; D remains unclear. Deletions cut 5 bases from V and 5 bases from J, with 6 bases between. Germline values: CDR1 SGHTA, CDR2 FQGNSA. The CDR3 is made up of 12 amino acids. The CDR3 sequence: CASSLRTGELFF. The CDR3 DNA follows: TGTGCCAGCAGCCTCCGGACCGGGGAGCTGTTTTTT.

The chain is built from TRBV5-6 and TRBJ2-7; maybe TRBD1 (5 bases). The CDR3 has 16 amino acids. V was trimmed by 5 bases and J by 1 base, leaving 19 bases between them. Looked up from germline, CDR1 is SGHDT and CDR2 is YYEEEE. This chain's CDR3 is CASRNALLGQSYEQYF. The CDR3 nucleotides are TGTGCCAGCAGGAATGCCCTCCTGGGGCAGTCCTACGAGCAGTACTTC.

V usage is TRBV4-1 and J usage is TRBJ1-3; D call uncertain. V was shortened by 1 base and J by 9 bases, with 16 bases between the two germline ends. Germline V CDR1 and CDR2: MGHRA, YSYEKL. The CDR3 has 15 amino acids. CDR3 nucleotides: TGCGCCAGCAGCCAAGGCGCCCTACCGGGATCCACCATATATTTT. Its protein is CASSQGALPGSTIYF.

The gene calls are TRBV6-1 and TRBJ2-7, with D uncertain. Trimming stripped 3 bases from V and 7 bases from J, with 13 bases between. This CDR3 is 13 amino acids long. Germline V gene sequence: CDR1 MNHNS, CDR2 SASEGT. The CDR3 DNA is TGTGCCAGCAGTGATCTCAGTCCGGAAGAGCAGTACTTC. This codes for CASSDLSPEEQYF.

V is TRBV29-1 and J is TRBJ2-4, with 7 positions matching TRBD1. The germline gives CDR1 SQVTM, CDR2 ANQGSEA. Germline trimming cut 3 bases from V and 5 bases from J; bases unmatched to any gene: 22. This CDR3 has 19 residues. In DNA, the CDR3 is TGCAGCGTTGATATAACGGGACAGAAAACCACATCTACTGAAAACATTCAGTACTTC. Amino acid sequence: CSVDITGQKTTSTENIQYF.

V and J are TRBV18 and TRBJ2-1; weak D call: TRBD1 (6 bases). Germline V gene data show CDR1 as KGHSH and CDR2 as LQKENI. Trimming took off 2 bases at V and 2 bases at J, with 10 bases between the two ends. The CDR3 has 15 residues. This CDR3 reads CASSPGQNTYNEQFF. The CDR3 bases are TGTGCCAGCTCACCAGGACAGAACACCTACAATGAGCAGTTCTTC.

Points on this clone: At one end, the junction sequence differs from germline, possibly due to a read error. The chain is built from TRBV6-1 and TRBJ2-5, with 7 bases that match TRBD1. Germline assignment: CDR1 MNHNS and CDR2 SASEGT. This CDR3 has 15 residues. CDR3 residues: CASREGTGDQETQYF. DNA of the CDR3: TGTGCCAGCAGGGAAGGAACAGGGGATCAAGAGACCCAGTACTTC.

Of note for this clone: A read error may explain this, as a much larger clone is one base away. CDR3 bases: TGTGCCAGCAGCTTAGGACGGACGAACACTGAAGCTTTCTTT. Translated: CASSLGRTNTEAFF. The rearrangement uses TRBV7-9 and TRBJ1-1; D remains unclear. Trimming stripped 1 base from V and 1 base from J, with 7 bases between. There are 14 residues in the CDR3. In germline, CDR1 is SEHNR, CDR2 FQNEAQ (reference sequence).

The CDR3 DNA reads TGTGCCAGCAGCTCTCTTGGATCCGGGAACACTGAAGCTTTCTTT. Protein sequence: CASSSLGSGNTEAFF. V and J are TRBV7-6 and TRBJ1-1; no definite D call. CDR1 and CDR2 from the germline V gene are SGHVS and FNYEAQ. Trimming took off 4 bases at V and 1 base at J, with 13 bases between the two ends. The CDR3 length is 15 residues.

The gene calls are TRBV2 and TRBJ1-2; the D gene is possibly TRBD1 (5 bases). Germline V lookup: CDR1 SNHLY, CDR2 FYNNEI. Deletions cut 4 bases from V and 8 bases from J, with 14 bases between. The length of the CDR3 is 13 residues. The CDR3 DNA is TGTGCCAGCAGTGTCCGGGGCCAGACGGGCTACACCTTC. It specifies CASSVRGQTGYTF.

The rearrangement uses TRBV5-1 and TRBJ1-2; D remains ambiguous. Germline CDR1 reads SGHRS; CDR2 reads YFSETQ. This CDR3 is 15 amino acids long. The V gene lost 4 bases and the J gene lost 8 bases, with 21 bases spanning the gap. This chain's CDR3 is CASSPTAGSLVGYTF. CDR3 nucleotide sequence: TGCGCCAGCAGCCCCACGGCCGGCTCGCTTGTAGGCTACACCTTC.

This chain connects TRBV9 to TRBJ2-2; weak D call: TRBD2 (6 bases). With 0 bases removed from V and 4 bases from J, the gap between germline ends came to 16 bases. The CDR3 spans 17 residues. Per the germline V gene, CDR1 is SGDLS and CDR2 is YYNGEE. In nucleotides, the CDR3 is TGTGCCAGCAGCGTAGCTGCGGGGCGCGGTAGCACCGGGGAGCTGTTTTTT. Its protein product is CASSVAAGRGSTGELFF.

The rearrangement joins TRBV5-1 to TRBJ2-1; D not resolved. The CDR3 totals 12 residues. The germline gives CDR1 SGHRS, CDR2 YFSETQ. The V gene lost 3 bases and the J gene lost 7 bases, with 8 bases spanning the gap. The CDR3 sequence: CASSWSTNEQFF. The CDR3 region has the DNA TGCGCCAGCAGCTGGTCTACGAATGAGCAGTTCTTC. The complete variable domain, with remaining parts taken from reference TRBV5-1 and TRBJ2-1, reads KAGVTQTPRYLIKTRGQQVTLSCSPISGHRSVSWYQQTPGQGLQFLFEYFSETQRNKGNFPGRFSGRQFSNSRSEMNVSTLELGDSALYLCASSWSTNEQFFGPGTRLTVL.